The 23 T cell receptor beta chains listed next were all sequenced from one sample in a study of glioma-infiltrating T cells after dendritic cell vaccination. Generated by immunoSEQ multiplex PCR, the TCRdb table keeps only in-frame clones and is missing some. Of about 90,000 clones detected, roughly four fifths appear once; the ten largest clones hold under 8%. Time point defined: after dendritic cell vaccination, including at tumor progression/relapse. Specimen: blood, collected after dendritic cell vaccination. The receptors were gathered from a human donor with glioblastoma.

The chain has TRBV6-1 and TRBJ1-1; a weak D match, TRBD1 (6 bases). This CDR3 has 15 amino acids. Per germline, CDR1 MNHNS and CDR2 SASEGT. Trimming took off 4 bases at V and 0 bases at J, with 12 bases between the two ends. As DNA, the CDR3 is TGTGCCAGCAGTGCAGGACAGACGATGAACACTGAAGCTTTCTTT. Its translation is CASSAGQTMNTEAFF.

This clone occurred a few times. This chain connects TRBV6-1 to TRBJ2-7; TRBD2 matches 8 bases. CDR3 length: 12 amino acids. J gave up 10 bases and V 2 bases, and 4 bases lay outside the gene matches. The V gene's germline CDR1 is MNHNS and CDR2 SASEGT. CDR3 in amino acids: CASSEQRGSQYF. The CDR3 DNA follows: TGTGCCAGCAGTGAACAGCGGGGGTCCCAGTACTTC.

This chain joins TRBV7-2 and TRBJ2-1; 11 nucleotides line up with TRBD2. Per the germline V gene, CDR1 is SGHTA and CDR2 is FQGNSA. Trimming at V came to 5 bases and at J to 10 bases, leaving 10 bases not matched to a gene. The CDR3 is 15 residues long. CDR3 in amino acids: CASSKTSGALREQFF. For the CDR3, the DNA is TGTGCCAGCAGCAAGACTAGCGGGGCCCTTAGGGAGCAGTTCTTC.

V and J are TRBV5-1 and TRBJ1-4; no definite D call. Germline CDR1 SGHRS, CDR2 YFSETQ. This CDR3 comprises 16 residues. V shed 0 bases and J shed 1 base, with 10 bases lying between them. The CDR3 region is CASSLDPGGTNEKLFF. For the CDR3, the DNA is TGCGCCAGCAGCTTGGACCCGGGAGGAACTAATGAAAAACTGTTTTTT.

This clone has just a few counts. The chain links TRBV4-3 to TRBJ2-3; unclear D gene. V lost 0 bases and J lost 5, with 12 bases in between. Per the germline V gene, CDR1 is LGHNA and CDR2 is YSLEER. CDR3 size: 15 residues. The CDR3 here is CASSQDHNGLDTQYF. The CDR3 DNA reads TGCGCCAGCAGCCAAGATCACAACGGGTTAGATACGCAGTATTTT.

CDR3: CASTGDRAPYEQYF. DNA of the CDR3: TGTGCCAGCACCGGGGACAGGGCCCCCTACGAGCAGTACTTC. The J gene is TRBJ2-7, the V gene TRBV13, with TRBD1 identical over 9 bases. The V gene end was trimmed by 7 bases and the J gene end by 2 bases; junction bases not matched to a gene: 6. CDR1 PRHDT and CDR2 FYEKMQ come from the germline V gene (reference sequence). This CDR3 is 14 amino acids long. Full variable domain (rest looked up from reference TRBV13 and TRBJ2-7): AAGVIQSPRHLIKEKRETATLKCYPIPRHDTVYWYQQGPGQDPQFLISFYEKMQSDKGSIPDRFSAQQFSDYHSELNMSSLELGDSALYFCASTGDRAPYEQYFGPGTRLTVT.

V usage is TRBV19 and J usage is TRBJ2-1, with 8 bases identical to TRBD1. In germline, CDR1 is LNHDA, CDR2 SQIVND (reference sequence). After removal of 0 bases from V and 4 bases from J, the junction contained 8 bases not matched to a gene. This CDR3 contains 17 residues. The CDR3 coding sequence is TGTGCCAGTAGTATAGAGGGGTGGAGGGACAGGTACAATGAGCAGTTCTTC. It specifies CASSIEGWRDRYNEQFF.

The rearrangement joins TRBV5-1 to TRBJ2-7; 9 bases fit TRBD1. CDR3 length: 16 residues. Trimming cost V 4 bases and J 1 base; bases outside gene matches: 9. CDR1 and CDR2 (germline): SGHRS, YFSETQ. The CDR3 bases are TGCGCCAGCAGCCCAGGGGACAGGGAGAGGTCCTACGAGCAGTACTTC. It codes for CASSPGDRERSYEQYF.

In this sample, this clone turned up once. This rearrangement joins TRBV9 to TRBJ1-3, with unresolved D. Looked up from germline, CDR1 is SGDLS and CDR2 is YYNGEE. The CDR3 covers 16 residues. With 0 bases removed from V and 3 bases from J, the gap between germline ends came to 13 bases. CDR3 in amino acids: CASSVEGRWSGNTIYF. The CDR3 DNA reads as TGTGCCAGCAGCGTAGAAGGGAGGTGGAGTGGAAACACCATATATTTT. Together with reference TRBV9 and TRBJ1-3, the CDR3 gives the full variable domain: DSGVTQTPKHLITATGQRVTLRCSPRSGDLSVYWYQQSLDQGLQFLIQYYNGEERAKGNILERFSAQQFPDLHSELNLSSLELGDSALYFCASSVEGRWSGNTIYFGEGSWLTVV.

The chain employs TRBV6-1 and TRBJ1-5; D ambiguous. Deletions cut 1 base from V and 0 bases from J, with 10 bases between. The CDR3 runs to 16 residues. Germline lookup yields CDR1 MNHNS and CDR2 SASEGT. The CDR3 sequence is CASSEEGAYSNQPQHF. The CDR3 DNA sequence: TGTGCCAGCAGTGAAGAGGGAGCTTATAGCAATCAGCCCCAGCATTTT.

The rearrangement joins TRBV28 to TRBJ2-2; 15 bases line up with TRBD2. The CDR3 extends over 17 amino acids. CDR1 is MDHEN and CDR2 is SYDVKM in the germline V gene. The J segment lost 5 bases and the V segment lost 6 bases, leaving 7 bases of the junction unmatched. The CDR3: CASSSGLAGGQTGELFF. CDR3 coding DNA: TGTGCCAGCAGCTCCGGACTAGCGGGGGGGCAGACCGGGGAGCTGTTTTTT.

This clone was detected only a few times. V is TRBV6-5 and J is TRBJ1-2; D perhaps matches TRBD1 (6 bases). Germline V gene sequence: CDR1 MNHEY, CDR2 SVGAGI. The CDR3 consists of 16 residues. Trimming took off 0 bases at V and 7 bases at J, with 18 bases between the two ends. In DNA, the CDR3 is TGTGCCAGCAGTTACTCGGGGGTCACAGGGTCGGGTGGCTACACCTTC. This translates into CASSYSGVTGSGGYTF.

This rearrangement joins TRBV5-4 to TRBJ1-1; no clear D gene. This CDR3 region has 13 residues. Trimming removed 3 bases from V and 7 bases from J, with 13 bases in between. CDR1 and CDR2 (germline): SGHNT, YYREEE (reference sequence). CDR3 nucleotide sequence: TGTGCCAGCAGCTCGGGAGAGGGTAGTGAAGCTTTCTTT. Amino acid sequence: CASSSGEGSEAFF.

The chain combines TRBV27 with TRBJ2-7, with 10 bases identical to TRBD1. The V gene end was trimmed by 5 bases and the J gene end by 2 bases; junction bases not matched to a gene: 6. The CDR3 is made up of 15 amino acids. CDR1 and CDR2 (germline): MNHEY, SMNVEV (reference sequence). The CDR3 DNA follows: TGTGCCAGCAGTACTCCCGGGACAGGGGCCTACGAGCAGTACTTC. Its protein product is CASSTPGTGAYEQYF.

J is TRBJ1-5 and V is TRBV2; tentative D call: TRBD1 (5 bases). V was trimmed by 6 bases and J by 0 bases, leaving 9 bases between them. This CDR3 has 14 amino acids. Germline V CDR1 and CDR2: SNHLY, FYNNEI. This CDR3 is CASRTDNSNQPQHF. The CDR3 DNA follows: TGTGCCAGCAGGACAGACAATAGCAATCAGCCCCAGCATTTT.

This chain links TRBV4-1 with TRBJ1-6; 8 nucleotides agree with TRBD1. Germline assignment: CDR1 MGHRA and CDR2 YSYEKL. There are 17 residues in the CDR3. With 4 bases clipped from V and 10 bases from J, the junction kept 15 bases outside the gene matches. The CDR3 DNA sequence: TGCGCCAGCAGCCGCCTCCTCGACAGGGGAGATCGATCACCCCTCCACTTT. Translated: CASSRLLDRGDRSPLHF.

CDR3 DNA sequence: TGTGCCAGCAGCCAAGATAAGGCTAGCGGGGACACAGATACGCAGTATTTT. Amino acid sequence: CASSQDKASGDTDTQYF. This chain uses TRBV4-2 with TRBJ2-3, with 9 nucleotides matching TRBD2. Germline CDR1 and CDR2: LGHNA and YNFKEQ. This CDR3 is built from 17 residues. V gave up 0 bases and J gave up 2 bases; unmatched junction bases: 6.

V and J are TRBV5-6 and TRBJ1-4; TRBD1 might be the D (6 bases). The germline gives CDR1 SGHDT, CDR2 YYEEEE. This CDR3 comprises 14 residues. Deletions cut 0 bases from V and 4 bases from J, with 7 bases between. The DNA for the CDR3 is TGTGCCAGCAGCTTGGGACAGGTTAATGAAAAACTGTTTTTT. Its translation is CASSLGQVNEKLFF.

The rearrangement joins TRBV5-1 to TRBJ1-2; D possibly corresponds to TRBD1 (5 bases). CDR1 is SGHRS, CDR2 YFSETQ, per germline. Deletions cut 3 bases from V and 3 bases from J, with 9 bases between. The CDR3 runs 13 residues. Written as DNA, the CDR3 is TGCGCCAGCAGCTCCCGGGGGGACTATGGCTACACCTTC. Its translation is CASSSRGDYGYTF.

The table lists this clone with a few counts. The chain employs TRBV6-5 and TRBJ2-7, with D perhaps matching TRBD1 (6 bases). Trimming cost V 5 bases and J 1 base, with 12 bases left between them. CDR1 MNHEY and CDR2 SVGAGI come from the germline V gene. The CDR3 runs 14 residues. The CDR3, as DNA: TGTGCCAGCAGTGAGGGGGACGAATCCTACGAGCAGTACTTC. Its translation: CASSEGDESYEQYF.

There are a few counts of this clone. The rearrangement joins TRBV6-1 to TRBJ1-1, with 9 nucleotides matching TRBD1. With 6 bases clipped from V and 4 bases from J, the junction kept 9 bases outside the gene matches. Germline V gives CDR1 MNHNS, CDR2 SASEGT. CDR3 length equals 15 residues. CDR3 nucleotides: TGTGCCAGCAGGCTCATCCGGGACAGGGCCACTGAAGCTTTCTTT. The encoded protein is CASRLIRDRATEAFF.

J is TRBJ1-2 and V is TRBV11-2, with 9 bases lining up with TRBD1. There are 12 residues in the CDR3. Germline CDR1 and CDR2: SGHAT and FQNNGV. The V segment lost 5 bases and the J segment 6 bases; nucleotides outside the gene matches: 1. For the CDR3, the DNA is TGTGCCAGCAGCCGGACAGGGGATGGCTACACCTTC. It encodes CASSRTGDGYTF.

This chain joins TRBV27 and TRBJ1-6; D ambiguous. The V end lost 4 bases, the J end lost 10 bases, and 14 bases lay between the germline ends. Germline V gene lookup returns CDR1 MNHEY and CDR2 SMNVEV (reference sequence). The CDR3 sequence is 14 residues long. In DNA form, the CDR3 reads TGTGCCAGCAGTTCATCGGCCGGCGGGTCACCCCTCCACTTT. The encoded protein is CASSSSAGGSPLHF.